At least ten counts were recorded for the clone carrying this TCR beta chain. Its antigen is unidentified. Per germline, CDR1 MDHEN and CDR2 SYDVKM. The CDR3 totals 14 residues. V shed 3 bases and J shed 1 base, with 10 bases lying between them. This sample was included in a study of metastatic and nonmetastatic thyroid tumors. The wider study: It was across blood and tumor or nodule tissue from malignant and benign thyroid patients that repertoires were compared.

General study points: A significant increase in TCR beta diversity was reportedly seen in malignant thyroid tumors relative to benign nodules, in blood and tumor.

Using MiXCR, TCRdb reanalyzed the PCR reads. The sample lists under 30,000 clones; about 25% were seen once. Not a single patient had been given any form of treatment at any point before undergoing thyroid surgery. The chain uses TRBV28 and TRBJ2-7, with D unclear. What was sequenced was blood. The clonotype comes from a female donor with papillary thyroid cancer or a benign thyroid nodule (not recorded which). Some clones in this sample may be carry-over from other donors' samples. The CDR3 region has the DNA TGTGCCAGCAGTTTCATGATGGCGTCCTACGAGCAGTACTTC. As protein: CASSFMMASYEQYF.